This T cell receptor (beta chain) was sequenced during a study of control samples from healthy donors and cancer patients. Profiling relied on immunoSEQ multiplex PCR, and the TCRdb table lists in-frame clones only, not all of them. This sample has about 410,000 clones, with 80% to 95% found just once. The source material was PBMCs. This clonotype was sampled from a man aged 35-49 years with head and neck cancer.

CDR3 sequence (DNA): TGTGCCAGCAGCTCGGGGACAGGGACTGGAAACACCATATATTTT. Translated: CASSSGTGTGNTIYF. The chain uses TRBV7-2 and TRBJ1-3; 9 nucleotides match TRBD1. The J segment lost 2 bases and the V segment lost 4 bases, leaving 3 bases of the junction unmatched. Per germline, CDR1 SGHTA and CDR2 FQGNSA. The CDR3 runs 15 residues. Full variable domain (remainder filled in from reference TRBV7-2 and TRBJ1-3): GAGVSQSPSNKVTEKGKDVELRCDPISGHTALYWYRQSLGQGLEFLIYFQGNSAPDKSGLPSDRFSAERTGGSVSTLTIQRTQQEDSAVYLCASSSGTGTGNTIYFGEGSWLTVV.